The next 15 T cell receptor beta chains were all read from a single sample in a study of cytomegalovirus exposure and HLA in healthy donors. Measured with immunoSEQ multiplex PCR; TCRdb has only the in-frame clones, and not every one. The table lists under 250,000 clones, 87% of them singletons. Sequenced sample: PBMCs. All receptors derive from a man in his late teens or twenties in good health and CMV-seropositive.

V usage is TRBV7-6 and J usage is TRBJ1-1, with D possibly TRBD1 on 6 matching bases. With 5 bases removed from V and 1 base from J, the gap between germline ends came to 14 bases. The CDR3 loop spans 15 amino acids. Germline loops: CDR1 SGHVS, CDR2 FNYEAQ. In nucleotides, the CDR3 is TGTGCCAGCAGCCCTGGACAGAGAGGGAACACTGAAGCTTTCTTT. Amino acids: CASSPGQRGNTEAFF. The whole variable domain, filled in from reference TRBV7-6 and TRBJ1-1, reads GAGVSQSPRYKVTKRGQDVALRCDPISGHVSLYWYRQALGQGPEFLTYFNYEAQQDKSGLPNDRFSAERPEGSISTLTIQRTEQRDSAMYRCASSPGQRGNTEAFFGQGTRLTVV.

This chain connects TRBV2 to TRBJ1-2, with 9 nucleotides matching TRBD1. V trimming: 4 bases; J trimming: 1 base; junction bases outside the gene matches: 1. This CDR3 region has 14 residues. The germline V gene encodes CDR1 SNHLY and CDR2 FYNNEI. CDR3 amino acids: CASSATGGNYGYTF. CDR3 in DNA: TGTGCCAGCAGTGCGACAGGGGGTAACTATGGCTACACCTTC.

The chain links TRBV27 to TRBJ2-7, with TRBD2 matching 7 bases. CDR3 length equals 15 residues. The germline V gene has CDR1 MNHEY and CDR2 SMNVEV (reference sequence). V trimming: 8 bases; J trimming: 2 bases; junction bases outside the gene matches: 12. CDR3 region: CASGTLAGGTYEQYF. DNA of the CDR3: TGTGCCAGCGGGACCCTCGCCGGGGGGACCTACGAGCAGTACTTC.

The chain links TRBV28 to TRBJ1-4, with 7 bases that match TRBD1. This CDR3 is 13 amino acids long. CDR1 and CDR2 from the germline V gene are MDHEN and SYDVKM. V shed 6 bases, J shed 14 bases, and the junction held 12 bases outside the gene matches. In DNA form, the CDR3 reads TGTGCCAGCAGACCCGGACAGGCCGGGGGGCTGTTTTTT. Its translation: CASRPGQAGGLFF. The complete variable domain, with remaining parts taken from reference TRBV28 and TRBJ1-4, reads DVKVTQSSRYLVKRTGEKVFLECVQDMDHENMFWYRQDPGLGLRLIYFSYDVKMKEKGDIPEGYSVSREKKERFSLILESASTNQTSMYLCASRPGQAGGLFFGSGTQLSVL.

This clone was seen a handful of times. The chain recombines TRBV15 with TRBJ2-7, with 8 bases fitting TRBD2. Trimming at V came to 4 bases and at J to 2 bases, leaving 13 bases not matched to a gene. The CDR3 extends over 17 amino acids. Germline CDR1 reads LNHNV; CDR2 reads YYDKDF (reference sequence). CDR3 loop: CATSTPRDGRDTYEQYF. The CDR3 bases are TGTGCCACCAGCACACCAAGGGACGGGAGGGATACCTACGAGCAGTACTTC. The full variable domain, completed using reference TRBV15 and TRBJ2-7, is DAMVIQNPRYQVTQFGKPVTLSCSQTLNHNVMYWYQQKSSQAPKLLFHYYDKDFNNEADTPDNFQSRRPNTSFCFLDIRSPGLGDTAMYLCATSTPRDGRDTYEQYFGPGTRLTVT.

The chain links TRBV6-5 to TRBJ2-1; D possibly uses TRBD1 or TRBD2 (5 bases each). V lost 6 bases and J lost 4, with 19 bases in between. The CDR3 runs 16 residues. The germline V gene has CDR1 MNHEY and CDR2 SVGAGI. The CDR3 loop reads CASSYRGRLGYNEQFF. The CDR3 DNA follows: TGTGCCAGCAGCTACCGGGGCCGCCTAGGATACAATGAGCAGTTCTTC.

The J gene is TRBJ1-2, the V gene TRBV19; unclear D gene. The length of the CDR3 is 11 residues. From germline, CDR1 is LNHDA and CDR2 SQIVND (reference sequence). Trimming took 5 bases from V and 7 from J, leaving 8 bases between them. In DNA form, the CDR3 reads TGTGCCAGTAGTTTACCCGGTGGCTACACCTTC. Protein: CASSLPGGYTF. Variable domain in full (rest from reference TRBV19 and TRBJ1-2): DGGITQSPKYLFRKEGQNVTLSCEQNLNHDAMYWYRQDPGQGLRLIYYSQIVNDFQKGDIAEGYSVSREKKESFPLTVTSAQKNPTAFYLCASSLPGGYTFGSGTRLTVV.

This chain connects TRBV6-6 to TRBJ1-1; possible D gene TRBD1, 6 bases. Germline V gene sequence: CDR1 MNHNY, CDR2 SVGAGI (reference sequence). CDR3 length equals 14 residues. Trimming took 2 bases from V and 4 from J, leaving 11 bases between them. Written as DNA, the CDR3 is TGTGCCAGCAGTTACAACAGGGATGGCACTGAAGCTTTCTTT. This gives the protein CASSYNRDGTEAFF.

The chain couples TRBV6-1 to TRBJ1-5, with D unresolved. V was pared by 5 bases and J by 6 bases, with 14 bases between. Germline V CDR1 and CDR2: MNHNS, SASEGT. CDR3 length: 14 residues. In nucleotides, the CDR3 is TGTGCCAGCAGTCTCGGCCCGCTGGGTCAGCCCCAGCATTTT. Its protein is CASSLGPLGQPQHF.

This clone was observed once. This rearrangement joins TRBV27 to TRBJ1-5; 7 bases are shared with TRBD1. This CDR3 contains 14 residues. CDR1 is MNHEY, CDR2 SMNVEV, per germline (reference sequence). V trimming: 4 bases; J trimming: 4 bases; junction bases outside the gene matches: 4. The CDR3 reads CASSYRGVNQPQHF. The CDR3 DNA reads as TGTGCCAGCAGTTACAGGGGTGTGAATCAGCCCCAGCATTTT.

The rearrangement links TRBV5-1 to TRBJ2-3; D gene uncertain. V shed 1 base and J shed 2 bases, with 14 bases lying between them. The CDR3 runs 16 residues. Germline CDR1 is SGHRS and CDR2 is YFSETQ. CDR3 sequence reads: CASSLSQVQNTDTQYF. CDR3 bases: TGCGCCAGCAGCTTGTCGCAGGTTCAGAACACAGATACGCAGTATTTT.

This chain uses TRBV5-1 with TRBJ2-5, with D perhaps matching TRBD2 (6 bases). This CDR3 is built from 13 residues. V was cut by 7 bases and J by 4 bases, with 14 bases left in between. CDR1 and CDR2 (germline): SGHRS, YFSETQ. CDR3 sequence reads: CASSSGGGETQYF. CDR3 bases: TGCGCCAGCTCCTCCGGGGGAGGAGAGACCCAGTACTTC.

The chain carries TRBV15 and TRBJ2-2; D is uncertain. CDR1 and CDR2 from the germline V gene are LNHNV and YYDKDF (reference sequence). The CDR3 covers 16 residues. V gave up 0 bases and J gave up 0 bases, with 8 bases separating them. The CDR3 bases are TGTGCCACCAGCAGAGATCGGTCAGCGAACACCGGGGAGCTGTTTTTT. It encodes CATSRDRSANTGELFF.

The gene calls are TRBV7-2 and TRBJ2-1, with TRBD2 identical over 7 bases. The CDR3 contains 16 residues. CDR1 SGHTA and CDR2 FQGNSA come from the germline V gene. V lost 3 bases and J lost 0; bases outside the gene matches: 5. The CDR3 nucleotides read TGTGCCAGCAGCTTGCGACTAGCAGGCTCCTACAATGAGCAGTTCTTC. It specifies CASSLRLAGSYNEQFF.

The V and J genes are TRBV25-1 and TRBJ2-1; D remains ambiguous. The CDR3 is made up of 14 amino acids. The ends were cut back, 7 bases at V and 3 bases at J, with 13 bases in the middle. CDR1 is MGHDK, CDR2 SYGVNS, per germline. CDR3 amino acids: CASIRADSYNEQFF. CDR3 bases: TGTGCCAGCATTCGGGCAGATAGCTACAATGAGCAGTTCTTC. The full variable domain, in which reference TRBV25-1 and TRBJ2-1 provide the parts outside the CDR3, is EADIYQTPRYLVIGTGKKITLECSQTMGHDKMYWYQQDPGMELHLIHYSYGVNSTEKGDLSSESTVSRIRTEHFPLTLESARPSHTSQYLCASIRADSYNEQFFGPGTRLTVL.